The 15 T cell receptor beta chains below all came from one sample that was sequenced in a study of blood T cells in healthy people across ages. Next came a second PCR, run for about 6 to 12 cycles, which used a sample-barcoded 5' primer along with a J-beta primer mix. A single record per CDR3 protein comes from TCRdb applying MiXCR to the 5' RACE reads. The sample yields some 1.8 million distinct CDR3 sequences, around 42% seen once. Material: blood. The receptors come from a human donor in good health.

The chain carries TRBV6-2 or TRBV6-3 and TRBJ2-5; TRBD1 agrees at 7 bases. The CDR3 runs to 15 residues. CDR1 and CDR2 from the germline V gene are MNHEY and SVGEGT. Trimming removed 2 bases from V and 3 bases from J; junction bases left unmatched: 6. The CDR3 loop is CASSYRDRHKETQYF. The CDR3 DNA follows: TGTGCCAGCAGTTACCGGGACAGACACAAAGAGACCCAGTACTTC.

This clonotype was counted a few times. CDR3: CASSHNSGGETQYF. As DNA, the CDR3 is TGTGCCAGCAGCCACAATAGCGGGGGAGAGACCCAGTACTTC. V is TRBV3-1 and J is TRBJ2-7; TRBD2 matches 9 bases. The closer fit of TRBJ2-5 to the DNA end suggests the J call may be wrong. The germline gives CDR1 LGHDT, CDR2 YNNKEL (reference sequence). The CDR3 is 14 residues long.

This chain uses TRBV7-3 with TRBJ2-1, with 9 bases that match TRBD2. The CDR3 is made up of 15 amino acids. V trimming: 3 bases; J trimming: 5 bases; junction bases outside the gene matches: 5. Germline V lookup: CDR1 SGHTA, CDR2 FQGTGA. As DNA, the CDR3 is TGTGCCAGCAGCTTGGCTAGCGGGAATAACAATGAGCAGTTCTTC. Encoded protein: CASSLASGNNNEQFF.

The chain uses TRBV7-2 and TRBJ2-7; 7 nucleotides line up with TRBD2. CDR3 size: 18 residues. Trimming removed 2 bases from V and 3 bases from J; junction bases left unmatched: 16. Germline CDR1 reads SGHTA; CDR2 reads FQGNSA. As DNA, the CDR3 is TGTGCCAGCAGCTTAAGGTCTGCGTCTAGCGGAACAAGCTACGAGCAGTACTTC. Translating it yields CASSLRSASSGTSYEQYF.

V is TRBV2 and J is TRBJ1-5; no reliable D call. Germline assignment: CDR1 SNHLY and CDR2 FYNNEI. V shed 2 bases and J shed 1 base, with 3 bases lying between them. This CDR3 is 13 amino acids long. The chain's CDR3 is CASSEKSNQPQHF. The CDR3 DNA follows: TGTGCCAGCAGTGAAAAGAGCAATCAGCCCCAGCATTTT.

Only one count was recorded for this clonotype. The chain combines TRBV20-1 with TRBJ2-2, with 8 bases identical to TRBD2. The CDR3 totals 18 residues. The V segment lost 0 bases and the J segment 7 bases; nucleotides outside the gene matches: 16. CDR1 DFQATT and CDR2 SNEGSKA come from the germline V gene (reference sequence). The CDR3, as DNA: TGCAGTGCTAGAGATCCTTCCGGAGCGGGGGTCAGGGGCGGGGAGCTGTTTTTT. Protein sequence: CSARDPSGAGVRGGELFF.

This chain connects TRBV29-1 to TRBJ2-5; TRBD1 matches 7 bases. The end of the DNA aligns better with TRBJ2-7, so the J call may be wrong. The length of the CDR3 is 15 residues. The V gene's germline CDR1 is SQVTM and CDR2 ANQGSEA. In nucleotides, the CDR3 is TGCAGCGTTGAAGACCGAGAAAGGACAGGCGCCGAGCAGTACTTC. The encoded protein is CSVEDRERTGAEQYF.

This clonotype showed up many times. The chain recombines TRBV10-3 with TRBJ1-1; D is ambiguous. The CDR3 runs 13 residues. The germline gives CDR1 ENHRY, CDR2 SYGVKD. The V end was cut by 7 bases, the J end by 4 bases, with 13 bases between. The CDR3 sequence: CAITSTEGTEAFF. CDR3 nucleotide sequence: TGTGCCATCACCAGCACAGAGGGCACTGAAGCTTTCTTT.

The rearrangement uses TRBV7-2 and TRBJ1-2; TRBD1 agrees at 7 bases. There are 16 residues in the CDR3. Germline CDR1 is SGHTA and CDR2 is FQGNSA. The trim removed 5 bases at V and 5 bases at J, leaving 14 bases unmatched. CDR3 residues: CASSVNRGAASYGYTF. DNA of the CDR3: TGTGCCAGCAGCGTTAACAGGGGCGCAGCCTCATATGGCTACACCTTC.

The CDR3 here is CASSLGTNLNEQFF. As DNA, the CDR3 is TGTGCCAGCAGCTTAGGGACAAATTTAAATGAGCAGTTCTTC. This rearrangement joins TRBV7-7 to TRBJ2-1, with D perhaps matching TRBD1 (5 bases). Germline V gives CDR1 SSHAT, CDR2 FNYEAQ (reference sequence). Trimming cost V 1 base and J 7 bases, with 11 bases left between them. There are 14 residues in the CDR3.

V is TRBV24-1 and J is TRBJ2-3; 9 nucleotides match TRBD2. With 0 bases clipped from V and 2 bases from J, the junction kept 2 bases outside the gene matches. Per germline, CDR1 KGHDR and CDR2 SFDVKD. The CDR3 contains 16 residues. CDR3 in DNA: TGTGCCACCAGTGATTTGGCTAGCGGGGCCACAGATACGCAGTATTTT. As protein: CATSDLASGATDTQYF.

This clonotype was picked up many times. The chain joins TRBV24-1 to TRBJ1-2, with D maybe TRBD1 (6 bases). Trimming shortened V by 6 bases and J by 3 bases, and 10 bases separated the two germline ends. Germline assignment: CDR1 KGHDR and CDR2 SFDVKD. The length of the CDR3 is 13 residues. The CDR3 sequence is CATSTHRDYGYTF. CDR3 nucleotides: TGTGCCACCAGTACCCACAGGGACTATGGCTACACCTTC.

This chain connects TRBV7-9 to TRBJ2-5; TRBD2 matches at 8 bases. This CDR3 spans 14 amino acids. CDR1 and CDR2 from the germline V gene are SEHNR and FQNEAQ (reference sequence). V dropped 4 bases and J dropped 4; count of bases not matched to a gene: 5. The CDR3 protein is CASSSGTRRETQYF. The CDR3 region has the DNA TGTGCCAGCAGCTCCGGGACTAGACGAGAGACCCAGTACTTC. The full variable domain, with the rest looked up from reference TRBV7-9 and TRBJ2-5, is DTGVSQNPRHKITKRGQNVTFRCDPISEHNRLYWYRQTLGQGPEFLTYFQNEAQLEKSRLLSDRFSAERPKGSFSTLEIQRTEQGDSAMYLCASSSGTRRETQYFGPGTRLLVL.

The count of this clonotype is one. J is TRBJ1-2 and V is TRBV11-2, with D perhaps matching TRBD1 (5 bases). The CDR3 runs to 12 residues. Looked up from germline, CDR1 is SGHAT and CDR2 is FQNNGV. Between the trimmed V and J ends, which lost 8 bases and 2 bases, there was a span of 9 bases. This chain's CDR3 is CASAGGNYGYTF. As DNA, the CDR3 is TGTGCCAGCGCCGGGGGAAACTATGGCTACACCTTC.

V and J are TRBV6-2 or TRBV6-3 and TRBJ1-5, with D possibly TRBD1 on 5 matching bases. Germline CDR1 and CDR2: MNHEY and SVGEGT. The V end was cut by 10 bases, the J end by 4 bases, with 17 bases between. CDR3 length: 14 residues. CDR3 amino acids: CAITTGGLNQPQHF. The CDR3 coding sequence is TGTGCCATTACAACCGGGGGATTGAATCAGCCCCAGCATTTT.